This T cell receptor beta chain was captured in a study of cytomegalovirus exposure and HLA in healthy donors. V lost 3 bases to trimming and J lost 0 bases, with 10 bases between them. The CDR3 spans 15 residues. The V gene's germline CDR1 is SGDLS and CDR2 YYNGEE. The PCR ran on 60 Vbeta and 13 Jbeta primers. As handled by the study authors: Tens of millions of unique TCR beta chains, roughly 11 million of them shared, were counted by a later analysis. The table came from immunoSEQ multiplex PCR; TCRdb's copy has only in-frame clones and leaves some out. For V, J and clone size, that table is used; D and trimming come from the DNA. The sample yields 170,000 or so clones, 80% seen once.

The V gene is TRBV9, the J gene TRBJ1-3; unclear D gene. Sequenced material: PBMCs. The source is a man aged 30 to 45 in good health and CMV-seropositive. CDR3 coding DNA: TGTGCCAGCAGCGCCGCGGCCCTCTCTGGAAACACCATATATTTT. Residues: CASSAAALSGNTIYF.